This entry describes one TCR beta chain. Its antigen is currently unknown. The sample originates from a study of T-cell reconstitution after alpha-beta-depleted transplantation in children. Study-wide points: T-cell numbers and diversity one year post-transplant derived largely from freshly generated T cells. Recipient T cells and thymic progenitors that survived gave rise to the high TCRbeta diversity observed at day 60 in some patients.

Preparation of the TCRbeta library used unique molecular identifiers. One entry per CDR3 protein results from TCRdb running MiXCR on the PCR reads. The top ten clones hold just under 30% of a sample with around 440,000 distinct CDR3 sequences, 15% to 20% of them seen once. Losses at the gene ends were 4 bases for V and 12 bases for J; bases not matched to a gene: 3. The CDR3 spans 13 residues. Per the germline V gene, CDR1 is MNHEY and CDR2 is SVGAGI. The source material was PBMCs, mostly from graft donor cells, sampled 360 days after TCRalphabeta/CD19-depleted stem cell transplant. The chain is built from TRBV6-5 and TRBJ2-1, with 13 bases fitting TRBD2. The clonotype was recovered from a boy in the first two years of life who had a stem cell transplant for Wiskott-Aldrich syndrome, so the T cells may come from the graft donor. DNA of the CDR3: TGTGCCAGCAGTTCCAGGACTAGCGGGGGGCAGTTCTTC. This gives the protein CASSSRTSGGQFF.